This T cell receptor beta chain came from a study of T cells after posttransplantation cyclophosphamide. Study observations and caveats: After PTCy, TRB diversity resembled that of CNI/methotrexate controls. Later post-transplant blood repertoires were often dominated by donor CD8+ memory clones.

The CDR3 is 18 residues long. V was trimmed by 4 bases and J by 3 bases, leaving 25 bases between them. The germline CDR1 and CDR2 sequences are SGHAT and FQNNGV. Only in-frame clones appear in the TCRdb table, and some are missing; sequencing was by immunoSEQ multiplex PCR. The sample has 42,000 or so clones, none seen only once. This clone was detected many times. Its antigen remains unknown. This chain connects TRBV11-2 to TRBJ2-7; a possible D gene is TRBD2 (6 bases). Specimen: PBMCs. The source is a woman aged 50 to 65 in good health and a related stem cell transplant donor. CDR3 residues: CASSSRGTARTAYYEQYF. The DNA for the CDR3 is TGTGCCAGCAGCTCCCGTGGGACTGCAAGAACCGCATACTACGAGCAGTACTTC.